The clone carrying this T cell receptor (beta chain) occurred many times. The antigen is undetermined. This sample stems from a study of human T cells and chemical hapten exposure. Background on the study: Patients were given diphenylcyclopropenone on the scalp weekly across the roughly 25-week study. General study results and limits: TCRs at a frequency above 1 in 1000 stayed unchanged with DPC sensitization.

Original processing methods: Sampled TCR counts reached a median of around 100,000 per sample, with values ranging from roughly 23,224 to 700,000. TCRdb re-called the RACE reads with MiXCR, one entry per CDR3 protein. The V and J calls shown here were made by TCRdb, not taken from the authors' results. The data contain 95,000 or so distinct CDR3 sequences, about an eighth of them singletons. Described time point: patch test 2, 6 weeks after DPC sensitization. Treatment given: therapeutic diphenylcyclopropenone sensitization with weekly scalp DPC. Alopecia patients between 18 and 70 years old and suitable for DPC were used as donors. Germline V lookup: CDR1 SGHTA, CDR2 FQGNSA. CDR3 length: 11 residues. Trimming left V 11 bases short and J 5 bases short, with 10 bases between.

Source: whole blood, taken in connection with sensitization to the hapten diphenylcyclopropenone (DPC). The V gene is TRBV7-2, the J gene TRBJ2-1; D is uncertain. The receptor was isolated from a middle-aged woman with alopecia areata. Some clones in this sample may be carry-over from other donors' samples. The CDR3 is CAGTKHNEQFF. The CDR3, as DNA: TGTGCCGGTACTAAGCACAATGAGCAGTTCTTC.